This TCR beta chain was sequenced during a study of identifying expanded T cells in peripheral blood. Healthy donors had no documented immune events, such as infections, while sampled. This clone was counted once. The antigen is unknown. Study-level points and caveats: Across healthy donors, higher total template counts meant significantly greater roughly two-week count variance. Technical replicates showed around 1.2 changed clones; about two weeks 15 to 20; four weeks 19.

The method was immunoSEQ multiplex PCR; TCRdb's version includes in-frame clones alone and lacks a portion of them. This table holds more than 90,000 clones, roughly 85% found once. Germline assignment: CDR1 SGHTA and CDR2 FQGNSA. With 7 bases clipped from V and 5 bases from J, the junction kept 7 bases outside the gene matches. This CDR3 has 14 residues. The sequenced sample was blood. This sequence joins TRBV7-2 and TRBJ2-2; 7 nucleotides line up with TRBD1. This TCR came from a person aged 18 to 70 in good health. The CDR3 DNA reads TGTGCCAGCAACAGGGGCAGGGGGACCGGGGAGCTGTTTTTT. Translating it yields CASNRGRGTGELFF.